These 20 T cell receptor beta chains came from one sample sequenced in a study of cytomegalovirus exposure and HLA in healthy donors (dated by TCRdb to the late 2010s). Preparation of the library involved the immunoSEQ multiplex PCR assay. For the multiplex PCR, a mixture combining 60 forward primers for TCR Vbeta segments and 13 reverse primers for TCR Jbeta segments was used. TCRdb retrieved this table from immuneACCESS and kept in-frame rearrangements only. Not all clones are present; in checked studies, unresolved V genes account for under half, and no reason is known for the remainder. This sample holds approximately 79,000 clones; 78% were observed only once. The ten largest clones represent around 1.5% of the sample. Sequenced input: PBMCs. The origin of the receptors is a man aged 35-49 years in good health and CMV-seronegative.

This chain joins TRBV18 and TRBJ2-1, with 11 positions matching TRBD2. The J segment lost 8 bases and the V segment lost 2 bases, leaving 5 bases of the junction unmatched. The CDR3 contains 15 residues. Germline V gives CDR1 KGHSH, CDR2 LQKENI. Here the CDR3 reads CASSPGTSGSYEQFF. For the CDR3, the DNA is TGTGCCAGCTCACCAGGAACTAGCGGGAGCTATGAGCAGTTCTTC. The complete variable domain, with remaining parts taken from reference TRBV18 and TRBJ2-1, reads NAGVMQNPRHLVRRRGQEARLRCSPMKGHSHVYWYRQLPEEGLKFMVYLQKENIIDESGMPKERFSAEFPKEGPSILRIQQVVRGDSAAYFCASSPGTSGSYEQFFGPGTRLTVL.

The rearrangement joins TRBV6-1 to TRBJ1-2; a possible D gene is TRBD1 (5 bases). Deletions cut 1 base from V and 5 bases from J, with 14 bases between. The CDR3 runs to 15 residues. The germline CDR1 and CDR2 sequences are MNHNS and SASEGT. CDR3: CASSEGGRADYGYTF. The CDR3 coding sequence is TGTGCCAGCAGTGAAGGAGGCAGGGCTGATTATGGCTACACCTTC.

The rearrangement joins TRBV19 to TRBJ1-3; weak D call: TRBD1 (6 bases). Trimming pared 5 bases from V and 0 bases from J, leaving 20 bases between. Per the germline V gene, CDR1 is LNHDA and CDR2 is SQIVND (reference sequence). The CDR3 spans 18 residues. This CDR3 is CASSALDRQLFSGNTIYF. CDR3 bases: TGTGCCAGTAGTGCCCTGGACAGACAACTTTTCTCTGGAAACACCATATATTTT.

The chain combines TRBV6-1 with TRBJ1-1, with a possible D match to TRBD1 (6 bases). The germline V and J ends were trimmed by 1 base and 1 base, with 10 bases remaining between them. The CDR3 is 15 residues long. Germline V gives CDR1 MNHNS, CDR2 SASEGT. CDR3 DNA sequence: TGTGCCAGCAGTGAAGGACAGGAGACGAACACTGAAGCTTTCTTT. Its translation: CASSEGQETNTEAFF.

This chain connects TRBV18 to TRBJ2-1; the D gene is possibly TRBD1 (6 bases). Germline assignment: CDR1 KGHSH and CDR2 LQKENI. V was shortened by 4 bases and J by 9 bases, with 19 bases between the two germline ends. This CDR3 contains 15 residues. CDR3 sequence (DNA): TGTGCCAGCTCACAACTAGGCGGTAAAGGGGGTGAGCAGTTCTTC. It encodes CASSQLGGKGGEQFF.

The rearrangement joins TRBV21-1 to TRBJ2-1; TRBD2, the D gene given by the table, was not confirmed from the DNA. TRBV21-1 corresponds to a pseudogene. There are 19 residues in the CDR3. CDR3 bases: TGTGCCAGCATTACTACCCTCCTAGCGGGAGGGCCTTGGTACAATGAGCAGTTCTTC. It is translated as CASITTLLAGGPWYNEQFF.

This clone was seen once. The chain uses TRBV28 and TRBJ2-7, with unresolved D. The V gene lost 4 bases and the J gene lost 6 bases, with 16 bases spanning the gap. The CDR3 is made up of 14 amino acids. Germline lookup yields CDR1 MDHEN and CDR2 SYDVKM. The CDR3 loop is CASSSLSLRSEQYF. DNA of the CDR3: TGTGCCAGCAGTTCCTTGTCCCTTAGGAGCGAGCAGTACTTC.

The CDR3 region is CASSIVSDSAQYF. The DNA of the CDR3 is TGCGCCAGCAGCATTGTTAGCGACTCAGCCCAGTACTTC. This chain uses TRBV5-1 with TRBJ2-5, with D perhaps matching TRBD2 (5 bases). The V end lost 4 bases, the J end lost 9 bases, and 16 bases lay between the germline ends. Germline CDR1 and CDR2: SGHRS and YFSETQ. This CDR3 is built from 13 residues.

This clone has only a few counts. V and J are TRBV5-1 and TRBJ1-2, with D unclear. V was shortened by 4 bases and J by 4 bases, with 14 bases between the two germline ends. The CDR3 sequence is 14 residues long. Germline CDR1 and CDR2: SGHRS and YFSETQ. The DNA of the CDR3 is TGCGCCAGCAGCCTAGGACTGGATATCTATGGCTACACCTTC. It codes for CASSLGLDIYGYTF.

J is TRBJ1-2 and V is TRBV28; perhaps TRBD1 as D (6 bases). The V gene's germline CDR1 is MDHEN and CDR2 SYDVKM. Trimming left V 6 bases short and J 5 bases short, with 16 bases between. The CDR3 runs 14 residues. For the CDR3, the DNA is TGTGCCAGCAGACCAGGAAATAGGGGGTATGGCTACACCTTC. It specifies CASRPGNRGYGYTF.

The chain joins TRBV6-6 to TRBJ2-1; 8 nucleotides agree with TRBD2. CDR3 length equals 16 residues. Germline CDR1 MNHNY, CDR2 SVGAGI (reference sequence). After removal of 5 bases from V and 0 bases from J, the junction contained 6 bases not matched to a gene. CDR3 in amino acids: CASSRRTSTSYNEQFF. The CDR3, as DNA: TGTGCCAGCAGTCGTCGGACTAGCACCTCCTACAATGAGCAGTTCTTC.

The chain has TRBV6-5 and TRBJ1-1, with D possibly matching TRBD1 (6 bases). Looked up from germline, CDR1 is MNHEY and CDR2 is SVGAGI. V lost 6 bases, J lost 0 bases, and 14 bases lay in between. This CDR3 has 15 amino acids. CDR3 in DNA: TGTGCCAGCAGCCGCGGACAGACTATGAACACTGAAGCTTTCTTT. Translating gives CASSRGQTMNTEAFF.

The chain combines TRBV5-1 with TRBJ2-7; D gene ambiguous. V was trimmed by 0 bases and J by 2 bases, leaving 9 bases between them. Germline lookup yields CDR1 SGHRS and CDR2 YFSETQ. CDR3 length: 14 residues. The chain's CDR3 is CASSLDYLAYEQYF. The CDR3 DNA reads TGCGCCAGCAGCTTGGACTACCTGGCCTACGAGCAGTACTTC.

This clone was recorded only once. The J gene is TRBJ2-3, the V gene TRBV5-1, with 13 bases fitting TRBD2. The CDR3 sequence is 17 residues long. Germline V gives CDR1 SGHRS, CDR2 YFSETQ. Losses at the gene ends were 6 bases for V and 0 bases for J; bases not matched to a gene: 7. CDR3 protein: CASTPPGLAGSTDTQYF. CDR3 sequence (DNA): TGCGCCAGCACCCCCCCGGGACTAGCGGGAAGCACAGATACGCAGTATTTT.

This clone appeared a few times. V gene TRBV6-1 combines with J gene TRBJ2-1; 7 bases are a match to TRBD1. The germline CDR1 and CDR2 sequences are MNHNS and SASEGT. The V gene end was trimmed by 7 bases and the J gene end by 2 bases; junction bases not matched to a gene: 5. This CDR3 comprises 14 residues. The CDR3 coding sequence is TGTGCCAGCACCCGGGACAGAGCCTACAATGAGCAGTTCTTC. Protein product: CASTRDRAYNEQFF.

The rearrangement joins TRBV2 to TRBJ1-5; D is unclear. The germline V gene has CDR1 SNHLY and CDR2 FYNNEI. The length of the CDR3 is 13 residues. Trimming cost V 3 bases and J 6 bases, with 9 bases left between them. The chain's CDR3 is CASSEFEGQPQHF. Written as DNA, the CDR3 is TGTGCCAGCAGTGAGTTTGAGGGTCAGCCCCAGCATTTT.

The V and J genes are TRBV14 and TRBJ1-4; D gene unclear. The length of the CDR3 is 14 residues. Germline V CDR1 and CDR2: SGHDN, FVKESK. V lost 0 bases to trimming and J lost 8 bases, with 10 bases between them. CDR3 sequence reads: CASSQDWAREKLFF. CDR3 in DNA: TGTGCCAGCAGCCAAGACTGGGCCCGGGAAAAACTGTTTTTT.

For this clone: The identical CDR3 is also encoded by other nucleotide sequences in the sample. The chain joins TRBV11-3 to TRBJ2-3, with 8 bases identical to TRBD1. The length of the CDR3 is 15 residues. With V trimmed by 6 bases and J by 3 bases, 8 bases remained unmatched. CDR1 is SGHNT and CDR2 is YENEEA in the germline V gene. CDR3 protein: CASSQDRGNTDTQYF. DNA of the CDR3: TGTGCCAGCAGTCAAGACAGGGGAAATACAGATACGCAGTATTTT.

CDR3 nucleotides: TGTGCCAGCAGTTACCCTCGGGGGGAAACCTACGAGCAGTACTTC. Its protein is CASSYPRGETYEQYF. The gene calls are TRBV6-6 and TRBJ2-7; 7 nucleotides agree with TRBD2. CDR3 length: 15 amino acids. With V trimmed by 2 bases and J by 2 bases, 6 bases remained unmatched. Germline V gives CDR1 MNHNY, CDR2 SVGAGI (reference sequence).

This chain's CDR3 is CASSPQLAGGADTQYF. The CDR3 region has the DNA TGTGCCAGTAGTCCCCAACTAGCGGGAGGAGCCGATACGCAGTATTTT. The chain is built from TRBV19 and TRBJ2-3, with TRBD2 matching over 12 bases. This CDR3 has 16 amino acids. V shed 5 bases, J shed 6 bases, and the junction held 9 bases outside the gene matches. CDR1 and CDR2 from the germline V gene are LNHDA and SQIVND (reference sequence).